This T cell receptor beta chain was profiled in a study of Ad26.COV2.S vaccination and SARS-CoV-2 variants (dated by TCRdb to about 2021). In the study overall: Donors in the vaccine arm were drawn from COV1001, a phase I-IIa trial of Ad26.COV2.S in healthy adults that was multicentre, randomized, double-blind and placebo-controlled. Ad26.COV2.S was administered intramuscularly at a dose of 5x10^10 or 1x10^11 viral particles, either as one shot or as two shots given 56 days apart. Sequencing of the TCRbeta repertoire served to evaluate the specificity and breadth of SARS-CoV-2-reactive T cell receptors following Ad26.COV2.S vaccination. The TCR-sequenced set comprised about 32 samples: approximately 19 Ad26.COV2.S vaccine recipients, 5 placebo recipients and 8 SARS-CoV-2 convalescent individuals. Trial participants were randomized into five groups of five, in which low-dose or high-dose Ad26.COV2.S was given once or twice, or placebo was given on both occasions. Blinding of investigators to trial group allocation was maintained during experiments and outcome assessment. Overall study outcomes, separate from this receptor: Vaccine and placebo recipients had similar non-spike TCR breadth, a finding consistent with the vaccine containing only spike. Ad26.COV2.S recipients had higher spike-specific TCR breadth than placebo recipients (P = 0.0014). Comparing responses between vaccine doses or regimens was not something the study was powered to do. According to the authors, total T cell responses may have been underestimated by the TCR breadth and depth analyses. After vaccination, spike-specific CD8+ and CD4+ T cell responses were reported to show substantial breadth.

The immunoSEQ Assay was used to sequence TCRbeta CDR3 regions. After extraction, genomic DNA underwent amplification by bias-controlled multiplex PCR, followed by high-throughput sequencing. The authors processed their data as follows. To quantify the absolute abundance of each unique TCRbeta CDR3 region, sequences were collapsed and filtered. T cell fraction was estimated by normalizing TCRbeta template counts to usable DNA, with usable DNA measured through amplification of reference genes found in all nucleated cells. Repertoire TCRs were annotated as SARS-CoV-2-specific by exact matching of V gene, CDR3 amino acid sequence and J gene to a known reactive TCR set. The reference SARS-CoV-2 TCR set was obtained from MIRA and was filtered for enrichment in COVID-19-positive ImmuneCODE repertoires, whereby public or cross-reactive TCRs were removed. Based on the MIRA antigens, annotated TCRs were further analysed at the level of specific ORF or position within ORF. Breadth was defined as the number of annotated unique rearrangements divided by the total number of unique productive rearrangements, and depth was defined as the summed frequency of the annotated unique rearrangements. Two-sided Wilcoxon rank-sum tests were used to compare TCR breadth between groups. TCRdb's version of the immuneACCESS table is confined to in-frame rearrangements and falls short of the full clone set. An unresolved V gene accounts for under half of the shortfall where checked; the remainder is of unknown origin. That table gives V, J and clone size, and the DNA gave D and trimming. The sample table records 450,000 to 550,000 clones; approximately 89% of these occur just once. About 2.5% of the sample rests with the top ten.

Turning to this clone: No antigen is known for it. Nothing much larger sits one base from this clone, and base qualities are not available.

The intended sense of this specimen's treatment or condition label: about 20 received Ad26.COV2.S at low or high dose, single or two shots; a few received placebo; per-sample allocation not given. For vaccine and placebo recipients, repertoires were sequenced using samples collected on day 63 after the first injection. Cohort 1b enrolled roughly 25 adults aged 18-55 years at a single site in Boston, USA, between 29 July and 7 August 2020. As a vaccine, Ad26.COV2.S was a replication-incompetent adenovirus type 26 vector that expressed a prefusion-stabilized SARS-CoV-2 spike protein derived from the original Wuhan strain. The junction carries 17 bases between V and J, which are trimmed by 2 bases and 15 bases respectively. The CDR3 covers 13 residues, taking in both the cysteine and the phenylalanine. CDR3 DNA is the only sequence kept; it has 39 bases, read in frame from the first base. The germline V gene supplies CDR1 SGHTA and CDR2 FQGNSA.

The specimen was peripheral blood, collected in a trial of Ad26.COV2.S vaccine versus placebo. Here the chain combines TRBV7-2 and TRBJ2-1; matching of 5 bases hints at TRBD2 as the D gene. This receptor was obtained from a person aged 18-60 years who received the Ad26.COV2.S COVID-19 vaccine or a placebo. CDR3 region: CASSLLSVSPPFF. The DNA sequence is as follows: TGTGCCAGCAGCTTACTTAGCGTGAGCCCGCCGTTCTTC.